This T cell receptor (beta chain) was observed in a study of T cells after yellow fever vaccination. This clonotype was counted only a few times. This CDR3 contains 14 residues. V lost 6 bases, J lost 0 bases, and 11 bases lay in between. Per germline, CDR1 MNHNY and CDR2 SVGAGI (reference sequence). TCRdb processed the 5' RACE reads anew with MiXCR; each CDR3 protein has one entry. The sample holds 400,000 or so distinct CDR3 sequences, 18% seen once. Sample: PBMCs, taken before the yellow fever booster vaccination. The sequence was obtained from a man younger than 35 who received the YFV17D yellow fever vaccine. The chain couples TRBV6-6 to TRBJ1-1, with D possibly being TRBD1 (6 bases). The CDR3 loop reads CASRSNRVNTEAFF. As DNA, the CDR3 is TGTGCCAGCAGATCGAACAGGGTGAACACTGAAGCTTTCTTT.